These T cell receptor beta chains were read from a single sample in a study of T cells in Graves' hyperthyroidism and ophthalmopathy. Each CDR3 protein gets one entry after TCRdb re-called the multiplex PCR reads with MiXCR. The sample holds 300,000 to 450,000 distinct CDR3 sequences; approximately 18% are singletons and the top ten take 40%. The sample was blood. Receptors originate from a man between 18 and 29 years old with Graves' ophthalmopathy. The CDR3 runs from the conserved cysteine through the conserved F or W. Each record gives: V gene, CDR3 protein.

v_call: TRBV27; cdr3_aa: CASSQHAGSNYGYTF
v_call: TRBV5-5; cdr3_aa: CASSLGDRAYGYTF
v_call: TRBV18; cdr3_aa: CASSPALLADQETQYF
v_call: TRBV27; cdr3_aa: CASVRDYEQYF
v_call: TRBV20-1; cdr3_aa: CSARDARRVSYEQYF
v_call: TRBV12-3/TRBV12-4; cdr3_aa: CASSLETSSLEQYF
v_call: TRBV9; cdr3_aa: CASSVEGSGNYEQYF
v_call: TRBV10-3; cdr3_aa: CAISLDQGTTEAFF
v_call: TRBV10-1; cdr3_aa: CASSEGTAGGPSDTQYF
v_call: TRBV20-1; cdr3_aa: CSSWDGESSYNEQFF
v_call: TRBV10-3; cdr3_aa: CAIGSGEYNEQFF
v_call: TRBV6-1; cdr3_aa: CASSEDRALSFPDTQYF
v_call: TRBV3-1; cdr3_aa: CASSSDRGYEQYF
v_call: TRBV6-5; cdr3_aa: CASSYSTDGYGYTF
v_call: TRBV10-1; cdr3_aa: CASSPSLAGHGLDEQFF
v_call: TRBV3-1; cdr3_aa: CASSQRTVHPGYTF
v_call: TRBV6-1; cdr3_aa: CASSERGRGAGRGSEAFF
v_call: TRBV7-9; cdr3_aa: CASSLRGVNTEAFF
v_call: TRBV20-1; cdr3_aa: CSAREVGPNTEAFF
v_call: TRBV11-2; cdr3_aa: CASRQAGKNEAFF
v_call: TRBV4-1; cdr3_aa: CASSQPRDRGVGLYF
v_call: TRBV3-1; cdr3_aa: CASSQYAGSYEQYF
v_call: TRBV5-6; cdr3_aa: CASSHYGSPGGYTF
v_call: TRBV6-2/TRBV6-3; cdr3_aa: CASSSGTSGDTQYF
v_call: TRBV28; cdr3_aa: CASSLGAEPTDTQYF
v_call: TRBV7-2; cdr3_aa: CASRLAGGSGERYF
v_call: TRBV28; cdr3_aa: CASTPRDRGNQPQHF
v_call: TRBV7-3; cdr3_aa: CASSLSFRSEAFF
v_call: TRBV9; cdr3_aa: CASSVVTGEQYF
v_call: TRBV20-1; cdr3_aa: CSAPTGYEQYF
v_call: TRBV20-1; cdr3_aa: CSASRGAAYNEQFF
v_call: TRBV24-1; cdr3_aa: CATSDHTVSNQPQHF
v_call: TRBV6-2/TRBV6-3; cdr3_aa: CASSPGQALHF
v_call: TRBV3-1; cdr3_aa: CASSQGGRGTEAFF
v_call: TRBV27; cdr3_aa: CASSYGGRGFYEQYF
v_call: TRBV9; cdr3_aa: CASSVGGTGDYNEQFF
v_call: TRBV6-5; cdr3_aa: CASSYGYNSPLHF
v_call: TRBV27; cdr3_aa: CASSLMDNQPQHF
v_call: TRBV5-5; cdr3_aa: CASSSTQGALNYGYTF
v_call: TRBV5-1; cdr3_aa: CASSLAGGAWTDTQYF
v_call: TRBV27; cdr3_aa: CASSSQGAGQPQHF
v_call: TRBV4-1; cdr3_aa: CASSQAADSNYEQYF
v_call: TRBV5-8; cdr3_aa: CASSNRDSLIGLSPLHF
v_call: TRBV12-3/TRBV12-4; cdr3_aa: CASTRGAGEETQYF
v_call: TRBV20-1; cdr3_aa: CSARSSGASRTQETQYF
v_call: TRBV20-1; cdr3_aa: CSARGHSGGQPQHF
v_call: TRBV5-1; cdr3_aa: CASSLGAGDSEQYF
v_call: TRBV7-6; cdr3_aa: CASSLSGTAGELFF
v_call: TRBV7-8; cdr3_aa: CASSPSTGLAARSYEQYF
v_call: TRBV12-5; cdr3_aa: CASALRQGETQYF